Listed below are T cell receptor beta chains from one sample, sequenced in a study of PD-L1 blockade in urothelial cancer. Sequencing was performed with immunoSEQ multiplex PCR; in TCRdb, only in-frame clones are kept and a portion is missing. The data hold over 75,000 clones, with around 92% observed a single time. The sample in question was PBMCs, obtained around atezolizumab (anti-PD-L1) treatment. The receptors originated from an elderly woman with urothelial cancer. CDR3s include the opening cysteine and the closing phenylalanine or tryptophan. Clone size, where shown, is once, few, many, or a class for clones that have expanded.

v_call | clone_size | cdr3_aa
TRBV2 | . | CASSEKGNSINEKLFF
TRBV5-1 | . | CASRVQTSGANVLTF
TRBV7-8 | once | CASSPTVYRRYTEAFF
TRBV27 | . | CASGYNTGYGYTF
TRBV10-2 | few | CASSESSEAQYF
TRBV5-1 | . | CASSPEDRAYEQYF
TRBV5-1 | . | CASSLALVGERANEQFF
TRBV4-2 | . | CASSHGDGGDTQYF
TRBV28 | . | CASSLPLKSNQPQHF
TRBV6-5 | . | CASNPGGGNTIYF
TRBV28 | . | CASSFLPRQASWYNYGYTF
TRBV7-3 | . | CASRALAGGGENEQFF
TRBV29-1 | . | CSGGGTGASSLYGYTF
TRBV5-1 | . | CASSLDLSGLEQYF
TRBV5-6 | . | CASSFYVSRTGTSQGEQFF
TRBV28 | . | CASRGGRGPYGYTF
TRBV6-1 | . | CASSARTGQGNTIYF
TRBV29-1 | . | CSARDSLPFTEAFF
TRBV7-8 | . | CASSFTGNPGNEQFF
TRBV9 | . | CASSGGQGRSSAYEQYF
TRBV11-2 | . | CASSPGYETQYF
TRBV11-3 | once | CASSLVSGSPLHEQFF
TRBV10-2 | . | CASGQASNQPQHF
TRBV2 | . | CASSGLTGDISGAFF
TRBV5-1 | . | CASSSQTGALATNEKLFF
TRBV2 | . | CASQAGGGSYNEQFF
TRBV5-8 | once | CASSLPGSDDGYTF
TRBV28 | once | CASSQTGPLSQPQHF
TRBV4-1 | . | CASSQLSSSYNEQFF
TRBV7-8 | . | CASSLLAGENTEAFF
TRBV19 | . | CAARGGGNQPQHF
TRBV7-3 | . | CASRDRASSYEQYF
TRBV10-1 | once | CASPRQYF
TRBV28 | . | CASSPHPVNEKLFF
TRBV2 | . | CASSDLAGGSAKNIQYF
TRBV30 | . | CAWSVQGSSGNTIYF
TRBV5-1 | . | CASSPFHRSGTGELFF
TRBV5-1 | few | CASSPGTGNTEAFF
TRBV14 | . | CASSPRLPSEYNYEQYF
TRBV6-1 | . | CASSEVRGETQYF
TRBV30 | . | CAWGAEDRGNYGYTF
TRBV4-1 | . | CASSQGWGTSGTQETQYF